The T cell receptor beta chain described here comes from a study of blood T cell repertoires in COVID-19. The CDR3 is 13 residues long. Germline-derived CDR1 and CDR2 are MNHEY and SMNVEV (reference sequence). V gave up 4 bases and J gave up 3 bases; unmatched junction bases: 2. Profiled with immunoSEQ multiplex PCR; TCRdb holds only in-frame clones, not every one. The table lists roughly 120,000 clones, 85% to 90% of them singletons. The sequenced material came from peripheral blood. This chain connects TRBV27 to TRBJ2-7, with 8 positions matching TRBD1. The sequence derives from a woman of 80 years or more with COVID-19, enrolled during active disease. The CDR3 loop reads CASSSTGGYEQYF. Written as DNA, the CDR3 is TGTGCCAGCAGTTCAACAGGGGGCTACGAGCAGTACTTC.